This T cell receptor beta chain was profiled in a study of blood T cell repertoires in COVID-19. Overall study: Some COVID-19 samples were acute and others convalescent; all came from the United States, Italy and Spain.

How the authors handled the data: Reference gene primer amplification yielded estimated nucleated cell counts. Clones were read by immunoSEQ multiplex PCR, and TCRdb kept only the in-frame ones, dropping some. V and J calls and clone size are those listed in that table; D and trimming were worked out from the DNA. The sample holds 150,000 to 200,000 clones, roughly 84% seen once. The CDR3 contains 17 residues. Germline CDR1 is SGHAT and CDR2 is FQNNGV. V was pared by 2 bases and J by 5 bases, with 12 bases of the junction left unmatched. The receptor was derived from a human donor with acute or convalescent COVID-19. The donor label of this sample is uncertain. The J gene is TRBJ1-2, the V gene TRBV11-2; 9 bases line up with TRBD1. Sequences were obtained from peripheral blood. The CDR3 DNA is TGTGCCAGCAGCTTACCCTCCTACAGGGGGCGCTTGTATGGCTACACCTTC. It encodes CASSLPSYRGRLYGYTF.